The 4 T cell receptor beta chains presented below share a single source sample, sequenced in a study of T cell repertoires in cytomegalovirus infection. Antigens of these TCRs are unknown. TCRdb itself ran the reads through MiXCR, one entry per CDR3 protein. Among 550,000 to 850,000 distinct CDR3 sequences listed, roughly 30% were seen once. The source was cultured PBMCs, collected from culture after CMV antigen stimulation. Receptors originate from a human donor in good health (CMV status not recorded). Some clones in this sample may be carry-over from other donors' samples.

The chain links TRBV19 to TRBJ1-5; D possibly corresponds to TRBD1 (6 bases). Germline V lookup: CDR1 LNHDA, CDR2 SQIVND (reference sequence). Trimming removed 5 bases from V and 1 base from J, with 15 bases in between. The CDR3 contains 16 residues. The CDR3 loop is CASSSQGYESNQPQHF. The CDR3 DNA sequence: TGTGCCAGTAGTTCCCAGGGGTATGAGAGCAATCAGCCCCAGCATTTT.

This clonotype occurred many times. The chain links TRBV7-7 to TRBJ1-1; the match to TRBD1 covers 7 bases. This CDR3 region has 16 residues. CDR1 SSHAT and CDR2 FNYEAQ come from the germline V gene (reference sequence). The trim removed 3 bases at V and 0 bases at J, leaving 7 bases unmatched. CDR3 in amino acids: CASSFGTAILNTEAFF. DNA for the CDR3: TGTGCCAGCAGCTTTGGGACAGCAATATTGAACACTGAAGCTTTCTTT.

The chain recombines TRBV20-1 with TRBJ1-5, with D perhaps matching TRBD1 (6 bases). Germline V gene data show CDR1 as DFQATT and CDR2 as SNEGSKA (reference sequence). Trimming cost V 1 base and J 2 bases, with 18 bases left between them. The CDR3 length is 17 residues. Here the CDR3 DNA reads TGCAGTGCTAGAGGTAACAGGGTTGATGGTGGCAATCAGCCCCAGCATTTT. Encoded protein: CSARGNRVDGGNQPQHF.

This clonotype came up many times. The CDR3 DNA sequence: TGTGCCAGCAGCAATCGACAGGTCGACTATGGCTACACCTTC. Amino acid sequence: CASSNRQVDYGYTF. The chain combines TRBV7-2 with TRBJ1-2, with a tentative D call TRBD1 (6 bases). CDR1 and CDR2 from the germline V gene are SGHTA and FQGNSA. The CDR3 is 14 amino acids. V was cut by 5 bases and J by 3 bases, with 13 bases left in between.